This T cell receptor (beta chain) was documented in a study of OX40 agonist ivuxolimab in advanced cancers. Samples were taken at baseline and on day 1 of cycles 4 and 7. The CDR3 length is 18 residues. V gave up 5 bases and J gave up 6 bases; unmatched junction bases: 19. In germline, CDR1 is SGHTA, CDR2 FQGNSA. Sequenced by immunoSEQ multiplex PCR; TCRdb stores in-frame clones only, minus some. Here the sample spans just over 80,000 clones, about nine tenths being singletons. The gene calls are TRBV7-2 and TRBJ2-7, with 10 bases matching TRBD2. This material consisted of CD4+ or CD8+ T cells sorted from blood, taken in a trial of the OX40 agonist ivuxolimab. The clonotype was recovered from an adult with an advanced solid tumor such as melanoma, head and neck, liver or kidney cancer. The CDR3 protein is CASSQPGGSGSGRFEQYF. The DNA of the CDR3 is TGTGCCAGCAGCCAGCCCGGGGGCTCGGGTAGCGGGAGGTTCGAGCAGTACTTC.